These 19 T cell receptor beta chains originate from one sample sequenced in a study of cytomegalovirus exposure and HLA in healthy donors (dated by TCRdb to between 2016 and 2019). Library method: the immunoSEQ multiplex PCR assay. The multiplex PCR relied on a mix of 60 forward primers for TCR Vbeta segments and 13 reverse primers for TCR Jbeta segments. Imported from immuneACCESS, the table was reduced by TCRdb to in-frame sequences with V and J called. These copies leave out some clones; in studies compared against another copy, an unresolved V gene accounts for under half, and the cause of the remainder is not known. The sample table shows around 120,000 clones, and roughly 72% are seen once. The ten largest clones add up to roughly 11% of the sample. Source material: PBMCs. The receptors were sampled from a woman between 50 and 59 years old in good health and CMV-seropositive.

J is TRBJ2-3 and V is TRBV28, with 9 bases that match TRBD2. Germline V gene lookup returns CDR1 MDHEN and CDR2 SYDVKM. The CDR3 has 17 residues. V shed 1 base and J 6 bases; nucleotides not matched to a gene: 11. The CDR3 bases are TGTGCCAGCAGTTTATCCGGTGCGGGAGGGCTTGGGGATACGCAGTATTTT. Translation gives CASSLSGAGGLGDTQYF.

The chain recombines TRBV5-1 with TRBJ1-1; D gene ambiguous. The CDR3 runs 13 residues. The V end was cut by 0 bases, the J end by 3 bases, with 6 bases between. Germline CDR1 and CDR2: SGHRS and YFSETQ. The CDR3 loop is CASSLDIDTEAFF. The DNA for the CDR3 is TGCGCCAGCAGCTTGGATATTGACACTGAAGCTTTCTTT.

This sequence joins TRBV28 and TRBJ1-1; 7 positions agree with TRBD1. The germline V gene has CDR1 MDHEN and CDR2 SYDVKM. The V segment lost 2 bases and the J segment 9 bases; nucleotides outside the gene matches: 6. CDR3 length: 13 amino acids. In DNA, the CDR3 is TGTGCCAGCAGTTTAGGGACAGACGACCAAGCTTTCTTT. Amino acid sequence: CASSLGTDDQAFF.

Written as DNA, the CDR3 is TGTGCCAGCAGTTTCCTCCCAGGGTACAATGAGCAGTTCTTC. As protein: CASSFLPGYNEQFF. V and J are TRBV28 and TRBJ2-1; D may be TRBD1 (5 bases). CDR1 and CDR2 from the germline V gene are MDHEN and SYDVKM. The CDR3 spans 14 residues. V was shortened by 3 bases and J by 4 bases, with 10 bases between the two germline ends.

This clone was counted only a few times. J is TRBJ2-6 and V is TRBV6-1; 8 bases fit TRBD1. The V segment lost 5 bases and the J segment 2 bases; nucleotides outside the gene matches: 2. The CDR3 runs 15 residues. CDR1 is MNHNS and CDR2 is SASEGT in the germline V gene. CDR3 loop: CASSPTGAGANVLTF. The CDR3 DNA sequence: TGTGCCAGCAGTCCGACAGGGGCTGGGGCCAACGTCCTGACTTTC.

The chain recombines TRBV18 with TRBJ1-4; a weak D match, TRBD1 (6 bases). This CDR3 has 16 amino acids. V lost 3 bases and J lost 3, with 14 bases in between. Germline CDR1 reads KGHSH; CDR2 reads LQKENI. Here the CDR3 reads CASSPFLRGANEKLFF. The CDR3 nucleotides read TGTGCCAGCTCACCGTTCCTCAGGGGTGCTAATGAAAAACTGTTTTTT.

This CDR3 reads CAWSVRNRGGPQHF. The CDR3 bases are TGTGCCTGGAGTGTACGGAACAGGGGTGGGCCCCAGCATTTT. The chain joins TRBV30 to TRBJ1-5, with 7 bases aligning to TRBD1. The junction had 8 bases not matched to a gene; V was cut back by 0 bases and J by 9 bases. Germline assignment: CDR1 GTSNPN and CDR2 SVGIG (reference sequence). The CDR3 loop spans 14 amino acids.

This rearrangement joins TRBV18 to TRBJ2-7, with D possibly TRBD2 on 7 matching bases. The CDR3 loop spans 14 amino acids. Germline-derived CDR1 and CDR2 are KGHSH and LQKENI. V was pared by 3 bases and J by 0 bases, with 9 bases between. DNA of the CDR3: TGTGCCAGCTCACCGGGGGGGCTCTCCTACGAGCAGTACTTC. It specifies CASSPGGLSYEQYF. The whole variable domain, remainder taken from reference TRBV18 and TRBJ2-7, is NAGVMQNPRHLVRRRGQEARLRCSPMKGHSHVYWYRQLPEEGLKFMVYLQKENIIDESGMPKERFSAEFPKEGPSILRIQQVVRGDSAAYFCASSPGGLSYEQYFGPGTRLTVT.

J is TRBJ2-7 and V is TRBV7-2; D is possibly TRBD1 (6 bases). This CDR3 region has 13 residues. CDR1 SGHTA and CDR2 FQGNSA come from the germline V gene. V lost 1 base and J lost 7, with 11 bases in between. CDR3 sequence reads: CASSLVLGGEQYF. Here the CDR3 DNA reads TGTGCCAGCAGCTTAGTTCTAGGGGGTGAGCAGTACTTC. Drawing the rest from reference TRBV7-2 and TRBJ2-7, the complete variable domain is GAGVSQSPSNKVTEKGKDVELRCDPISGHTALYWYRQSLGQGLEFLIYFQGNSAPDKSGLPSDRFSAERTGGSVSTLTIQRTQQEDSAVYLCASSLVLGGEQYFGPGTRLTVT.

The chain combines TRBV5-1 with TRBJ1-2; D is possibly TRBD1 (6 bases). This CDR3 spans 13 amino acids. Germline V lookup: CDR1 SGHRS, CDR2 YFSETQ. Trimming left V 4 bases short and J 4 bases short, with 11 bases between. The CDR3 sequence is CASSTGQSYGYTF. Written as DNA, the CDR3 is TGCGCCAGCAGCACTGGACAGTCCTATGGCTACACCTTC. Full variable domain (missing parts from reference TRBV5-1 and TRBJ1-2): KAGVTQTPRYLIKTRGQQVTLSCSPISGHRSVSWYQQTPGQGLQFLFEYFSETQRNKGNFPGRFSGRQFSNSRSEMNVSTLELGDSALYLCASSTGQSYGYTFGSGTRLTVV.

The genes are TRBV4-2 and TRBJ1-2, with 10 bases fitting TRBD1. V gave up 0 bases and J gave up 6 bases; unmatched junction bases: 4. Germline lookup yields CDR1 LGHNA and CDR2 YNFKEQ. The CDR3 extends over 15 amino acids. The CDR3 loop is CASSQEPGQGNGYTF. CDR3 DNA sequence: TGTGCCAGCAGCCAAGAACCGGGACAGGGGAATGGCTACACCTTC.

The chain employs TRBV27 and TRBJ1-5, with 7 bases identical to TRBD1. CDR1 and CDR2 (germline): MNHEY, SMNVEV (reference sequence). After removal of 0 bases from V and 6 bases from J, the junction contained 5 bases not matched to a gene. The CDR3 is 15 residues long. CDR3 DNA sequence: TGTGCCAGCAGTTTATCCCAGGGGGGCGGTCAGCCCCAGCATTTT. It yields the protein CASSLSQGGGQPQHF.

The V call is TRBV10-3, the J call TRBJ1-1; D unresolved. V was pared by 4 bases and J by 0 bases, with 9 bases between. This CDR3 is built from 14 residues. Germline-derived CDR1 and CDR2 are ENHRY and SYGVKD. The CDR3 loop is CAISAAGLNTEAFF. The CDR3 DNA reads as TGTGCCATCAGTGCGGCAGGCCTGAACACTGAAGCTTTCTTT.

This sequence joins TRBV5-4 and TRBJ2-2; 7 bases are shared with TRBD1. CDR1 SGHNT and CDR2 YYREEE come from the germline V gene (reference sequence). The ends lost 4 bases at V and 2 bases at J; junction bases unmatched: 8. CDR3 length equals 16 residues. This CDR3 reads CASSRVWTGNTGELFF. DNA of the CDR3: TGTGCCAGCAGCCGAGTCTGGACAGGCAACACCGGGGAGCTGTTTTTT.

The chain has TRBV29-1 and TRBJ2-7; the match to TRBD1 covers 10 bases. The CDR3 has 14 amino acids. V dropped 0 bases and J dropped 7; count of bases not matched to a gene: 6. Germline lookup yields CDR1 SQVTM and CDR2 ANQGSEA. The chain's CDR3 is CSVEDRTGGIEQYF. DNA for the CDR3: TGCAGCGTTGAAGATAGGACAGGGGGGATAGAGCAGTACTTC.

J is TRBJ2-3 and V is TRBV7-2, with TRBD2 matching 10 bases. The CDR3 runs to 16 residues. Trimming at V came to 5 bases and at J to 4 bases, leaving 9 bases not matched to a gene. Germline V lookup: CDR1 SGHTA, CDR2 FQGNSA. The CDR3 sequence is CASSPTSGGGSDTQYF. The CDR3 DNA sequence: TGTGCCAGCAGCCCAACGAGCGGGGGGGGATCAGATACGCAGTATTTT.

This chain links TRBV27 with TRBJ1-1; possible D gene TRBD1, 5 bases. The length of the CDR3 is 17 residues. Germline-derived CDR1 and CDR2 are MNHEY and SMNVEV (reference sequence). The ends were cut back, 6 bases at V and 1 base at J, with 21 bases in the middle. The CDR3 spells CASRTDGTRIPNTEAFF. The CDR3 DNA reads TGTGCCAGCAGAACTGACGGGACTAGGATACCGAACACTGAAGCTTTCTTT.

The chain carries TRBV29-1 and TRBJ1-1; D is perhaps TRBD1 (6 bases). The CDR3 contains 14 residues. V dropped 2 bases and J dropped 7 bases, with 17 bases sitting between them. From germline, CDR1 is SQVTM and CDR2 ANQGSEA. This CDR3 reads CSVEMTGLRDEAFF. For the CDR3, the DNA is TGCAGCGTTGAAATGACAGGTCTGAGGGATGAAGCTTTCTTT.

The J gene is TRBJ1-2, the V gene TRBV27; 9 bases line up with TRBD1. The CDR3 consists of 14 residues. V was clipped by 1 base and J by 7 bases; unmatched bases: 4. Germline V gene sequence: CDR1 MNHEY, CDR2 SMNVEV (reference sequence). The CDR3 region has the DNA TGTGCCAGCAGTTTATGGGGGACAGGGTTTGGCTACACCTTC. Translation: CASSLWGTGFGYTF.